The 6 T cell receptor beta chains given below trace back to one sample, sequenced in a study of cytomegalovirus exposure and HLA in healthy donors. PCR primers comprised 60 Vbeta and 13 Jbeta primers. Sequenced by immunoSEQ multiplex PCR; TCRdb stores in-frame clones only, minus some. The sample consists of approximately 190,000 clones, 82% of them appearing once. The sequenced sample was PBMCs. The receptors originated from a woman in her 50s in good health and CMV-seropositive.

The CDR3 protein is CASSKNSGATNEKLFF. The CDR3 coding sequence is TGTGCCAGCAGTAAAAACTCAGGGGCAACTAATGAAAAACTGTTTTTT. The chain employs TRBV6-6 and TRBJ1-4; possible D gene TRBD1, 6 bases. This CDR3 spans 16 amino acids. Germline CDR1 MNHNY, CDR2 SVGAGI (reference sequence). Trimming took off 5 bases at V and 0 bases at J, with 13 bases between the two ends.

The chain combines TRBV6-6 with TRBJ2-7; 12 bases are a match to TRBD2. There are 16 residues in the CDR3. V gave up 5 bases and J gave up 0 bases; unmatched junction bases: 5. The germline V gene encodes CDR1 MNHNY and CDR2 SVGAGI (reference sequence). The CDR3 nucleotides read TGTGCCAGCAGTAAGGGACTAGCGGGTGCCTCCTACGAGCAGTACTTC. Translation gives CASSKGLAGASYEQYF.

The rearrangement joins TRBV27 to TRBJ2-1; TRBD2 matches at 11 bases. The CDR3 is 14 amino acids. V was clipped by 10 bases and J by 6 bases; unmatched bases: 8. Germline loops: CDR1 MNHEY, CDR2 SMNVEV (reference sequence). CDR3 in DNA: TGTGCCACCTCCCTAGCGGGGGGATTCAATGAGCAGTTCTTC. Translating gives CATSLAGGFNEQFF.

J is TRBJ2-7 and V is TRBV4-2; D perhaps matches TRBD2 (6 bases). Germline V gene lookup returns CDR1 LGHNA and CDR2 YNFKEQ. The CDR3 consists of 16 residues. V was trimmed by 3 bases and J by 2 bases, leaving 17 bases between them. The CDR3 region has the DNA TGTGCCAGCAGCCACTCTGGGACTCCTGAAGCCTACGAGCAGTACTTC. This sequence encodes CASSHSGTPEAYEQYF.

The chain couples TRBV5-4 to TRBJ1-2; D may be TRBD1 (6 bases). CDR3 length: 13 amino acids. Trimming cost V 4 bases and J 4 bases, with 11 bases left between them. Looked up from germline, CDR1 is SGHNT and CDR2 is YYREEE (reference sequence). In DNA, the CDR3 is TGTGCCAGCAGCCCCGACAGGACCTATGGCTACACCTTC. This translates into CASSPDRTYGYTF.

The CDR3 sequence is CASSPGVPGEQFF. The CDR3 nucleotides are TGTGCCAGCAGCCCAGGGGTCCCGGGTGAGCAGTTCTTC. The rearrangement uses TRBV28 and TRBJ2-1, with a possible D match to TRBD1 (6 bases). CDR1 is MDHEN, CDR2 SYDVKM, per germline. The CDR3 runs to 13 residues. Trimming removed 6 bases at V and 9 bases at J, with 15 bases between.